Presented here are 17 T cell receptor beta chains from one specimen sequenced in a study of T cell responses to AZD1222 COVID-19 vaccine. The protocol was immunoSEQ multiplex PCR, while the TCRdb copy is restricted to in-frame clones and leaves out a portion. The sample carries about 150,000 clones, more than 85% recorded once. The sequenced sample was peripheral blood, obtained on day 0 of AZD1222 vaccination. These receptors were obtained from an adult in good health.

The chain links TRBV3-1 (or the pseudogene TRBV3-2) to TRBJ2-6; TRBD2 might be the D (6 bases). The CDR3 is 14 residues long. With 4 bases removed from V and 6 bases from J, the gap between germline ends came to 10 bases. The germline CDR1 and CDR2 sequences are LGHDT and YNNKEL (reference sequence). The CDR3 reads CASSRDFVANVLTF. In nucleotides, the CDR3 is TGTGCCAGCAGCCGGGACTTTGTGGCCAACGTCCTGACTTTC.

The V gene is TRBV29-1, the J gene TRBJ2-7; D perhaps matches TRBD2 (5 bases). V was trimmed by 4 bases and J by 11 bases, leaving 21 bases between them. The CDR3 runs 13 residues. Germline CDR1 and CDR2: SQVTM and ANQGSEA. CDR3 region: CSVVSADTPREYF. CDR3 nucleotides: TGCAGCGTTGTTTCGGCGGATACCCCGAGGGAGTACTTC.

This clone was seen only once. This chain joins TRBV28 and TRBJ1-5; no clear D. CDR3 length equals 17 residues. The V gene lost 5 bases and the J gene lost 3 bases, with 20 bases spanning the gap. CDR1 MDHEN and CDR2 SYDVKM come from the germline V gene. CDR3 region: CASSLLRTGVANQPQHF. DNA for the CDR3: TGTGCCAGCAGTCTCCTAAGGACCGGGGTGGCCAATCAGCCCCAGCATTTT.

V gene TRBV6-2 or TRBV6-3 combines with J gene TRBJ1-2, with D uncertain. The germline CDR1 and CDR2 sequences are MNHEY and SVGEGT. The CDR3 runs to 15 residues. V shed 5 bases and J shed 5 bases, with 18 bases lying between them. CDR3 DNA sequence: TGTGCCAGCAGTCTAAGCACGGTCTCGGGATATGGCTACACCTTC. This translates into CASSLSTVSGYGYTF.

The CDR3 reads CASSLARGLPGEQYF. CDR3 nucleotide sequence: TGTGCCAGCAGCCTAGCCCGGGGCCTGCCCGGCGAGCAGTACTTC. The gene calls are TRBV28 and TRBJ2-7; perhaps D is TRBD1 or TRBD2 (5 bases each). CDR1 MDHEN and CDR2 SYDVKM come from the germline V gene. Trimming cost V 6 bases and J 6 bases, with 21 bases left between them. The CDR3 has 15 residues.

V usage is TRBV30 and J usage is TRBJ2-1; D may correspond to TRBD1 or TRBD2 (6 bases each). V gave up 7 bases and J gave up 8 bases, with 15 bases separating them. The length of the CDR3 is 12 residues. Germline V gene data show CDR1 as GTSNPN and CDR2 as SVGIG (reference sequence). The CDR3 region is CALKTGAHEQFF. The CDR3 DNA is TGTGCCTTGAAGACGGGGGCCCATGAGCAGTTCTTC.

This clone occurred a few times. V gene TRBV7-2 combines with J gene TRBJ2-5, with 7 bases fitting TRBD1. V was clipped by 4 bases and J by 4 bases; unmatched bases: 12. CDR1 SGHTA and CDR2 FQGNSA come from the germline V gene. This CDR3 is built from 16 residues. The CDR3 sequence: CASSSETGSGRETQYF. The DNA of the CDR3 is TGTGCCAGCAGCTCAGAGACAGGGAGTGGCAGAGAGACCCAGTACTTC.

V is TRBV7-6 and J is TRBJ2-7; TRBD1 aligns across 8 bases. Trimming at V came to 1 base and at J to 5 bases, leaving 7 bases not matched to a gene. The CDR3 covers 15 residues. Per the germline V gene, CDR1 is SGHVS and CDR2 is FNYEAQ. DNA for the CDR3: TGTGCCAGCAGCTTAGTGAGGCAGGGGGCCCACGAGCAGTACTTC. It encodes CASSLVRQGAHEQYF.

This rearrangement joins TRBV7-3 to TRBJ2-1, with 7 bases that match TRBD2. The V gene end was trimmed by 4 bases and the J gene end by 5 bases; junction bases not matched to a gene: 8. The V gene's germline CDR1 is SGHTA and CDR2 FQGTGA. The CDR3 sequence is 15 residues long. CDR3 bases: TGTGCCAGCAGCTCGGCCGGGACTACTCACAATGAGCAGTTCTTC. It is translated as CASSSAGTTHNEQFF.

The rearrangement joins TRBV7-2 to TRBJ2-7; D is unresolved. The CDR3 runs to 13 residues. Germline V CDR1 and CDR2: SGHTA, FQGNSA. V lost 3 bases and J lost 1, with 7 bases in between. The CDR3 region has the DNA TGTGCCAGCAGCTTTGCCAAATCCTACGAGCAGTACTTC. This sequence encodes CASSFAKSYEQYF. Filled out from reference TRBV7-2 and TRBJ2-7, the complete variable domain reads GAGVSQSPSNKVTEKGKDVELRCDPISGHTALYWYRQSLGQGLEFLIYFQGNSAPDKSGLPSDRFSAERTGGSVSTLTIQRTQQEDSAVYLCASSFAKSYEQYFGPGTRLTVT.

The chain links TRBV28 to TRBJ1-1; TRBD1 is a possible D gene (5 bases). The germline V gene has CDR1 MDHEN and CDR2 SYDVKM. Trimming pared 6 bases from V and 8 bases from J, leaving 19 bases between. CDR3 length equals 14 residues. The CDR3 DNA is TGTGCCAGCAGGCCCGGCGCGGGGCGAGAAGAAGCTTTCTTT. Translated, it gives CASRPGAGREEAFF.

The rearrangement uses TRBV25-1 and TRBJ2-2, with D hard to call. The germline gives CDR1 MGHDK, CDR2 SYGVNS. Trimming shortened V by 3 bases and J by 6 bases, and 11 bases separated the two germline ends. The length of the CDR3 is 14 residues. CDR3 region: CASSDFNSAGELFF. Here the CDR3 DNA reads TGTGCCAGCAGTGATTTTAACAGTGCCGGGGAGCTGTTTTTT. Full variable domain (missing parts from reference TRBV25-1 and TRBJ2-2): EADIYQTPRYLVIGTGKKITLECSQTMGHDKMYWYQQDPGMELHLIHYSYGVNSTEKGDLSSESTVSRIRTEHFPLTLESARPSHTSQYLCASSDFNSAGELFFGEGSRLTVL.

CDR3 DNA sequence: TGTGCCACCAGTGATGTCGGGGGCCAAGAGACCCAGTACTTC. Translating it yields CATSDVGGQETQYF. V and J are TRBV24-1 and TRBJ2-5; the D gene is possibly TRBD2 (6 bases). Trimming took 3 bases from V and 1 from J, leaving 8 bases between them. This CDR3 has 14 residues. Germline V lookup: CDR1 KGHDR, CDR2 SFDVKD.

The chain joins TRBV9 to TRBJ1-3; TRBD1 matches at 7 bases. The germline gives CDR1 SGDLS, CDR2 YYNGEE. Trimming removed 2 bases from V and 0 bases from J; junction bases left unmatched: 2. The CDR3 sequence is 15 residues long. This chain's CDR3 is CASSVGDSSGNTIYF. In DNA, the CDR3 is TGTGCCAGCAGCGTCGGGGACAGCTCTGGAAACACCATATATTTT.

The rearrangement links TRBV6-5 to TRBJ1-1, with unresolved D. This CDR3 contains 13 residues. Germline CDR1 is MNHEY and CDR2 is SVGAGI. V shed 8 bases and J shed 1 base, with 11 bases lying between them. CDR3 protein: CASSAIRNTEAFF. In DNA, the CDR3 is TGTGCCAGCTCGGCCATTCGGAACACTGAAGCTTTCTTT.

V gene TRBV19 combines with J gene TRBJ2-4; D unresolved. The CDR3 length is 13 residues. V was shortened by 3 bases and J by 9 bases, with 12 bases between the two germline ends. CDR1 and CDR2 from the germline V gene are LNHDA and SQIVND (reference sequence). Here the CDR3 reads CASSILGQAIQYF. CDR3 in DNA: TGTGCCAGTAGTATCCTTGGGCAGGCCATTCAGTACTTC.

This chain connects TRBV5-1 to TRBJ2-2, with 8 bases that match TRBD1. J lost 0 bases, V lost 5 bases, and 0 bases had no gene match. The CDR3 runs to 14 residues. Germline V gives CDR1 SGHRS, CDR2 YFSETQ. CDR3 DNA: TGCGCCAGCAGGGGACAGGCGAACACCGGGGAGCTGTTTTTT. Its protein is CASRGQANTGELFF.